This record looks at one T cell receptor (beta chain) sequence and its context. Its antigen is as yet unknown. The sample comes from a study of PD-1 blockade in classical Hodgkin lymphoma. General observations from the study: Repertoire differences have undefined causes, possibly disease activity or prior therapy. At baseline, newly diagnosed patients reportedly showed less TCR diversity than healthy donors. CD4+ but not CD8+ TCR diversity rose significantly by C4D1.

The CDR3 has 13 amino acids. Per germline, CDR1 MNHEY and CDR2 SVGAGI. V was pared by 2 bases and J by 0 bases, with 3 bases between. Every patient experienced relapse after autologous stem cell transplantation, and brentuximab vedotin exposure varied. The table came from immunoSEQ multiplex PCR; TCRdb's copy has only in-frame clones and leaves some out. The sample gives some 100,000 clones, more than 85% of which show up once; about 6.4% is in the top ten. V and J are TRBV6-5 and TRBJ2-3, with unresolved D. This clonotype was obtained from a human donor with classical Hodgkin lymphoma. Sequencing used peripheral blood mononuclear cells (PBMCs), obtained before the second cycle of nivolumab. CDR3 sequence: CASSYTSTDTQYF. Written as DNA, the CDR3 is TGTGCCAGCAGTTACACTAGCACAGATACGCAGTATTTT.